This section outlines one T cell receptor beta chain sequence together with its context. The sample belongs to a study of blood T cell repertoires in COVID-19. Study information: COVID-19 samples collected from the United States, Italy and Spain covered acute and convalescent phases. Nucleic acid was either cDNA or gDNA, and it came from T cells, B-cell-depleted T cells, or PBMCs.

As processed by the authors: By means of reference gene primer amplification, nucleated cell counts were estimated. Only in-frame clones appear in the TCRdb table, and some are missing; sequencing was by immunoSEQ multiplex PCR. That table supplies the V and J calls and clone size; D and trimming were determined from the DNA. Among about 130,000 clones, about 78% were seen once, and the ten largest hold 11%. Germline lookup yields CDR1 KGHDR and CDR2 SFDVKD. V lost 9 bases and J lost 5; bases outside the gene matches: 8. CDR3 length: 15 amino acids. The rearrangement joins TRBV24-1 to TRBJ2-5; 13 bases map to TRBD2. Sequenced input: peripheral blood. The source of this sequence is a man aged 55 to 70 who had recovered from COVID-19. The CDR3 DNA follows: TGTGCCACCGGATGGACTAGCGGGAGTTCGGAGACCCAGTACTTC. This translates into CATGWTSGSSETQYF.